This TCR beta chain emerged from a study of T cells after yellow fever vaccination. Germline V gene lookup returns CDR1 LGHNT and CDR2 FRNRAP. V was trimmed by 6 bases and J by 1 base, leaving 9 bases between them. The CDR3 loop spans 13 amino acids. In this sample, this clonotype turned up a few times. TCRdb re-analysed the 5' RACE reads in MiXCR, keeping a single row per CDR3 protein. The sample gives 300,000 or so distinct CDR3 sequences, 10% to 15% of which show up once; 0.4% to 0.55% is in the top ten. This chain connects TRBV12-5 to TRBJ1-1; D remains unclear. The origin of this receptor is a man under 40 who received the YFV17D yellow fever vaccine. This specimen was CD4+ T cells sorted from PBMCs, taken 45 days after the yellow fever booster vaccination. The CDR3 protein is CASGPSGNTEAFF. As DNA, the CDR3 is TGTGCTAGTGGCCCGTCGGGGAACACTGAAGCTTTCTTT.